The 15 T cell receptor beta chains below were found in one sample sequenced in a study of T-cell memory formation after mild COVID-19. TCRdb re-analysed the 5' RACE reads in MiXCR, keeping a single row per CDR3 protein. The data hold 200,000 or so distinct CDR3 sequences, with over 9% observed a single time. The material sequenced was PBMCs or a T cell subset sorted from them (not recorded which). The origin of the receptors is a man younger than 35 who had mild COVID-19 (a few samples of this study predate the infection). Cell type and time point are not known.

This clonotype has more than one count but fewer than ten. V is TRBV28 and J is TRBJ2-7; tentatively, D is TRBD1 (5 bases). CDR3 length: 12 amino acids. Per the germline V gene, CDR1 is MDHEN and CDR2 is SYDVKM. Trimming removed 3 bases from V and 4 bases from J, with 7 bases in between. CDR3 amino acids: CASSLGQYEQYV. The CDR3 DNA reads as TGTGCCAGCAGTTTGGGGCAGTACGAGCAGTACGTC.

This chain joins TRBV15 and TRBJ1-2; D might be TRBD1 (5 bases). The length of the CDR3 is 15 residues. Per germline, CDR1 LNHNV and CDR2 YYDKDF (reference sequence). The V end was cut by 5 bases, the J end by 2 bases, with 15 bases between. CDR3 in DNA: TGTGCCACCAGCGGTTACGGATCAGGGAACTATGGCTACACCTTC. It translates to CATSGYGSGNYGYTF.

This rearrangement joins TRBV6-2 or TRBV6-3 to TRBJ2-2; a weak D match, TRBD1 (5 bases). CDR1 and CDR2 (germline): MNHEY, SVGEGT. This CDR3 has 16 residues. The germline V and J ends were trimmed by 6 bases and 0 bases, with 14 bases remaining between them. This CDR3 reads CASRGSDSANTGELFF. The CDR3 nucleotides read TGTGCCAGCAGAGGATCTGACAGCGCGAACACCGGGGAGCTGTTTTTT.

This chain links TRBV4-1 with TRBJ2-2, with 9 nucleotides matching TRBD1. Per germline, CDR1 MGHRA and CDR2 YSYEKL. The CDR3 loop spans 16 amino acids. J lost 4 bases, V lost 6 bases, and 9 bases had no gene match. CDR3: CASRQPGQGVTGELFF. CDR3 DNA sequence: TGCGCCAGCAGGCAACCGGGACAGGGAGTCACCGGGGAGCTGTTTTTT.

The V gene is TRBV5-6, the J gene TRBJ1-4, with TRBD1 identical over 8 bases. Germline V CDR1 and CDR2: SGHDT, YYEEEE. The CDR3 runs 16 residues. V lost 0 bases and J lost 3; bases outside the gene matches: 4. The CDR3 is CASSLGQGAPNEKLFF. The CDR3 DNA sequence: TGTGCCAGCAGCTTGGGCCAGGGGGCACCTAATGAAAAACTGTTTTTT.

The table lists this clonotype with many counts. The V and J genes are TRBV5-1 and TRBJ2-5; 7 nucleotides match TRBD2. V lost 6 bases and J lost 2; bases outside the gene matches: 7. CDR3 length: 14 residues. From germline, CDR1 is SGHRS and CDR2 YFSETQ. CDR3 DNA sequence: TGCGCCAGCAACCCAGCGGGGATGCAAGAGACCCAGTACTTC. It yields the protein CASNPAGMQETQYF.

This clonotype was picked up a small number of times. The chain combines TRBV4-1 with TRBJ1-2; D ambiguous. V shed 1 base and J shed 4 bases, with 13 bases lying between them. The CDR3 spans 15 residues. Germline CDR1 is MGHRA and CDR2 is YSYEKL. In nucleotides, the CDR3 is TGCGCCAGCAGCCAAGTTGGTGGTATCCTCTATGGCTACACCTTC. The encoded protein is CASSQVGGILYGYTF.

The V and J genes are TRBV4-1 and TRBJ2-1; D unclear. The CDR3 is made up of 14 amino acids. Per germline, CDR1 MGHRA and CDR2 YSYEKL. Trimming pared 4 bases from V and 5 bases from J, leaving 12 bases between. CDR3 bases: TGCGCCAGCAGCCCACGCCGGACCGACAATGAGCAGTTCTTC. It codes for CASSPRRTDNEQFF.

The chain uses TRBV28 and TRBJ2-7; 8 bases match TRBD2. The germline CDR1 and CDR2 sequences are MDHEN and SYDVKM. CDR3 length: 16 amino acids. Germline trimming cut 5 bases from V and 3 bases from J; bases unmatched to any gene: 12. The CDR3 bases are TGTGCCAGCAGTCCCCCGAGCGGGGGCCCGGACTACGAGCAGTACTTC. Translated: CASSPPSGGPDYEQYF.

The chain recombines TRBV4-3 with TRBJ2-7; the D is unclear. Trimming shortened V by 0 bases and J by 2 bases, and 8 bases separated the two germline ends. The V gene's germline CDR1 is LGHNA and CDR2 YSLEER. This CDR3 contains 14 residues. CDR3 sequence (DNA): TGCGCCAGCAGCCAAGATTGGCTAACCTACGAGCAGTACTTC. Residues: CASSQDWLTYEQYF.

The chain has TRBV2 and TRBJ2-1, with a tentative D call TRBD2 (5 bases). V lost 2 bases and J 3 bases, leaving 11 bases between the germline ends. This CDR3 comprises 15 residues. Germline assignment: CDR1 SNHLY and CDR2 FYNNEI. CDR3 sequence: CASSERRTSYNEQFF. The CDR3 DNA reads as TGTGCCAGCAGTGAAAGGAGAACTAGCTACAATGAGCAGTTCTTC.

This clonotype was seen more than once but under ten times. V usage is TRBV20-1 and J usage is TRBJ1-2; TRBD1 might be the D (5 bases). This CDR3 is 14 amino acids long. Trimming cost V 3 bases and J 4 bases, with 15 bases left between them. CDR1 is DFQATT, CDR2 SNEGSKA, per germline (reference sequence). The CDR3 spells CSARLGEASYGYTF. CDR3 DNA: TGCAGTGCTAGGTTAGGGGAGGCTAGCTATGGCTACACCTTC.

This clonotype was seen a few times. V is TRBV5-1 and J is TRBJ2-3; D not resolved. There are 15 residues in the CDR3. V lost 0 bases and J 6 bases, leaving 14 bases between the germline ends. Germline V gene data show CDR1 as SGHRS and CDR2 as YFSETQ. The CDR3 here is CASSLGNPNRDTQYF. As DNA, the CDR3 is TGCGCCAGCAGCTTGGGAAATCCCAATCGCGATACGCAGTATTTT.

This clonotype was recorded a few times. Written as DNA, the CDR3 is TGTGCCTGGACTAGCGGGGGGGCCGTATGGAGCGAGCAGTTCTTC. Encoded protein: CAWTSGGAVWSEQFF. This sequence joins TRBV30 and TRBJ2-1; 12 nucleotides align to TRBD2. After removal of 4 bases from V and 10 bases from J, the junction contained 11 bases not matched to a gene. CDR3 length equals 15 residues. The germline CDR1 and CDR2 sequences are GTSNPN and SVGIG (reference sequence).

This chain uses TRBV5-1 with TRBJ2-5, with D unclear. The germline V gene encodes CDR1 SGHRS and CDR2 YFSETQ. The CDR3 loop spans 13 amino acids. V was cut by 0 bases and J by 5 bases, with 8 bases left in between. The CDR3, as DNA: TGCGCCAGCAGCTTGGAGGTGGCGGAGACCCAGTACTTC. It codes for CASSLEVAETQYF.